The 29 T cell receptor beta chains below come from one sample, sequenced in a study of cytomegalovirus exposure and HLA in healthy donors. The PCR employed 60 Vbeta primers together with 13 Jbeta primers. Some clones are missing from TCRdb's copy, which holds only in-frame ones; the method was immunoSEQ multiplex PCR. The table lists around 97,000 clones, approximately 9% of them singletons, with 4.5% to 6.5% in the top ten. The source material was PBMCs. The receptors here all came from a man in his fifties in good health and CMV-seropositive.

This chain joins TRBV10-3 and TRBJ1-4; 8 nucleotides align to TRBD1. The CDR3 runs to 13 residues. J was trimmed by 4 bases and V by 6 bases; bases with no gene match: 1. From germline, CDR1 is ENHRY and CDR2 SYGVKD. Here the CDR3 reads CAISGQGNEKLFF. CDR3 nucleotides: TGTGCCATCAGCGGACAGGGTAATGAAAAACTGTTTTTT.

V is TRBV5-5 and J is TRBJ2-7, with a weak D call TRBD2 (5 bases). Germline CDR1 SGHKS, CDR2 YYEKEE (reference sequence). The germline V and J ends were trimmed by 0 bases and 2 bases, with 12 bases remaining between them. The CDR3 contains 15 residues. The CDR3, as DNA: TGTGCCAGCAGCTTGGAAGGACTTCTGACCTACGAGCAGTACTTC. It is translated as CASSLEGLLTYEQYF.

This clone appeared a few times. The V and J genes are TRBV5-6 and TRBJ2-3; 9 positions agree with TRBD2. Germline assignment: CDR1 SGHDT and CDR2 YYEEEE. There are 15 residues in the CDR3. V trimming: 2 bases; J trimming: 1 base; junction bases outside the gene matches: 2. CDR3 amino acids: CASSFWTSGTDTQYF. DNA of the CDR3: TGTGCCAGCAGCTTTTGGACTAGCGGCACAGATACGCAGTATTTT.

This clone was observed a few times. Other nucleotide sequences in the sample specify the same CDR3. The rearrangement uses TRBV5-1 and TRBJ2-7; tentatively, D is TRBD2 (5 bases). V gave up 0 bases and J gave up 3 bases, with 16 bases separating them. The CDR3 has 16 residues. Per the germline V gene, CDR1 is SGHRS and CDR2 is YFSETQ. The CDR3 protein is CASSLADVPGIYEQYF. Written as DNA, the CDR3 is TGCGCCAGCAGCTTGGCAGATGTCCCGGGAATCTACGAGCAGTACTTC.

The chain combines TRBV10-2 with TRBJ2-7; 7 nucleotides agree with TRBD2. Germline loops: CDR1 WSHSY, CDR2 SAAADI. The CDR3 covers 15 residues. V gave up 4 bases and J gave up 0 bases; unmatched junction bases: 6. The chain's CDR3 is CASSVTSKSSYEQYF. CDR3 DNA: TGCGCCAGCAGTGTGACTAGCAAAAGCTCCTACGAGCAGTACTTC.

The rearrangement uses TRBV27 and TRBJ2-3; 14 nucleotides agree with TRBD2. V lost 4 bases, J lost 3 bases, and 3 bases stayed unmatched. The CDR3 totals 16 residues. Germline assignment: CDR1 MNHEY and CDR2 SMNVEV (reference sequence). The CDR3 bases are TGTGCCAGCAGTTCGTGGACTAGCGGGAGGACAGATACGCAGTATTTT. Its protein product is CASSSWTSGRTDTQYF.

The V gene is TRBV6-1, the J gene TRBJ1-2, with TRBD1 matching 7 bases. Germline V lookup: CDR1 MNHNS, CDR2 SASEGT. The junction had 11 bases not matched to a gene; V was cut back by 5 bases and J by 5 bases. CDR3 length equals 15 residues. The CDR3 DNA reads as TGTGCCAGCAGTCCAGACAGGGCGATTTCATATGGCTACACCTTC. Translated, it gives CASSPDRAISYGYTF.

CDR3 DNA: TGTGCCTCATCCCTGGCGGGAGGGCCGCGGAATGAGCAGTTCTTC. Translating gives CASSLAGGPRNEQFF. The V and J genes are TRBV4-2 and TRBJ2-1; 9 bases align to TRBD2. The CDR3 consists of 15 residues. CDR1 is LGHNA and CDR2 is YNFKEQ in the germline V gene. With V trimmed by 11 bases and J by 7 bases, 15 bases remained unmatched.

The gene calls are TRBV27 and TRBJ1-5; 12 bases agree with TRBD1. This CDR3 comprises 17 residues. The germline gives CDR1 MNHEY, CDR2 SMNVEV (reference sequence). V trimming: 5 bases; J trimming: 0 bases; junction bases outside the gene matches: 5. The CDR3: CASSMGTGGTSNQPQHF. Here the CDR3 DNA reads TGTGCCAGCAGTATGGGGACAGGGGGCACTAGCAATCAGCCCCAGCATTTT.

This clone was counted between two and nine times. The CDR3 nucleotides read TGTGCCAGCAGCGCCGACTCGTACAATGAGCAGTTCTTC. Translating it yields CASSADSYNEQFF. V is TRBV9 and J is TRBJ2-1, with D unclear. There are 13 residues in the CDR3. Germline CDR1 and CDR2: SGDLS and YYNGEE. V was clipped by 3 bases and J by 4 bases, with 8 bases between them.

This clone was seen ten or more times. The CDR3 spells CASSAIAQGGRAFF. The CDR3 nucleotides are TGTGCCAGCAGTGCCATCGCGCAGGGGGGAAGAGCTTTCTTT. This chain uses TRBV2 with TRBJ1-1, with 7 bases fitting TRBD1. Germline V CDR1 and CDR2: SNHLY, FYNNEI. The CDR3 spans 14 residues. J gave up 10 bases and V 4 bases, and 12 bases lay outside the gene matches.

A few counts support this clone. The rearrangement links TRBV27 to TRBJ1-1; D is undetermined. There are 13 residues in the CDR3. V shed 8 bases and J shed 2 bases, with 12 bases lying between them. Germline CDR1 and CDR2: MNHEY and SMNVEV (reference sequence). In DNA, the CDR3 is TGTGCCAGCTCGGAGCAAGCTAACACTGAAGCTTTCTTT. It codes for CASSEQANTEAFF.

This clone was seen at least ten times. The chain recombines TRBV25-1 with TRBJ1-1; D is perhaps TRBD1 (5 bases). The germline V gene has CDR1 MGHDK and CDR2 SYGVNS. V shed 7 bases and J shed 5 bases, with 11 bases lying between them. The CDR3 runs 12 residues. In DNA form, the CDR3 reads TGTGCCAGCAAGGGGTTAGGGACTGAAGCTTTCTTT. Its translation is CASKGLGTEAFF. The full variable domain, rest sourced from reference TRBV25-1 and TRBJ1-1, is EADIYQTPRYLVIGTGKKITLECSQTMGHDKMYWYQQDPGMELHLIHYSYGVNSTEKGDLSSESTVSRIRTEHFPLTLESARPSHTSQYLCASKGLGTEAFFGQGTRLTVV.

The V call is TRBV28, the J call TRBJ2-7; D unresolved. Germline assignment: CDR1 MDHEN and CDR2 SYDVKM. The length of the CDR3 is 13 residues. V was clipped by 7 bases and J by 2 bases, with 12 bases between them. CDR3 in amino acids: CASTQSPPYEQYF. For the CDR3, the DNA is TGTGCCAGCACCCAGTCCCCCCCCTACGAGCAGTACTTC.

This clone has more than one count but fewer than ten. The CDR3 nucleotides read TGTGCCAGCAGTTCCCGTTGGGGGGCCTACGAGCAGTACTTC. Amino acids: CASSSRWGAYEQYF. The V call is TRBV25-1, the J call TRBJ2-7; possibly TRBD2 for D (6 bases). There are 14 residues in the CDR3. Germline V lookup: CDR1 MGHDK, CDR2 SYGVNS. The V end lost 5 bases, the J end lost 2 bases, and 13 bases lay between the germline ends.

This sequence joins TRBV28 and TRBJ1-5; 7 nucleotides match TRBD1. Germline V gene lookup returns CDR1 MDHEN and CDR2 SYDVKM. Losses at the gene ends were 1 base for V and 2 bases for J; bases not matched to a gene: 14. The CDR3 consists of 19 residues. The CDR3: CASSLSVGGRRYGNQPQHF. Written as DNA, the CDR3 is TGTGCCAGCAGTTTATCCGTAGGGGGCCGGCGATACGGCAATCAGCCCCAGCATTTT.

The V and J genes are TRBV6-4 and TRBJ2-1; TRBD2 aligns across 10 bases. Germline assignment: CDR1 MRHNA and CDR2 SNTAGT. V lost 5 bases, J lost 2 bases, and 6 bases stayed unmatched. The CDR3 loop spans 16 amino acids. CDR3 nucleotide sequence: TGTGCCAGCAGTACCATCAGCGGGAGGGCCTACAATGAGCAGTTCTTC. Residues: CASSTISGRAYNEQFF.

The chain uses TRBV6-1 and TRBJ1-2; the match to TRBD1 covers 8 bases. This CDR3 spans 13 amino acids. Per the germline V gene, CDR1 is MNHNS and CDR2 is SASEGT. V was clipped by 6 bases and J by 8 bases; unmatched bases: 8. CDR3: CASSDRGLEGYTF. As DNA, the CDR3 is TGTGCCAGCAGCGACAGGGGCTTGGAGGGCTACACCTTC.

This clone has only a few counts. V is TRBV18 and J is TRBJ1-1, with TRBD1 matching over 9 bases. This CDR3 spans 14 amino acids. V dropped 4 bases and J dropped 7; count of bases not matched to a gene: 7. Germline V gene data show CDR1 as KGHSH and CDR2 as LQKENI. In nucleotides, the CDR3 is TGTGCCAGCTCACGGGGACAGGGCATCGGTGAAGCTTTCTTT. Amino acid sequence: CASSRGQGIGEAFF.

The CDR3 reads CASSDARGISYNEQFF. In DNA form, the CDR3 reads TGTGCCAGCAGTGACGCGAGGGGGATCTCCTACAATGAGCAGTTCTTC. The chain is built from TRBV25-1 and TRBJ2-1, with D perhaps matching TRBD1 (6 bases). Per the germline V gene, CDR1 is MGHDK and CDR2 is SYGVNS. V was shortened by 3 bases and J by 0 bases, with 12 bases between the two germline ends. The CDR3 spans 16 residues.

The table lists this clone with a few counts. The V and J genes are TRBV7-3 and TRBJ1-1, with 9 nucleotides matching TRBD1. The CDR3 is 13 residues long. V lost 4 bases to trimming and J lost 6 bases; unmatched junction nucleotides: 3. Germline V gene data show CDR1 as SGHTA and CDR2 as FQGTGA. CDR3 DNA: TGTGCCAGCAGCTCCAGGGACAGGGCTGAAGCTTTCTTT. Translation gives CASSSRDRAEAFF.

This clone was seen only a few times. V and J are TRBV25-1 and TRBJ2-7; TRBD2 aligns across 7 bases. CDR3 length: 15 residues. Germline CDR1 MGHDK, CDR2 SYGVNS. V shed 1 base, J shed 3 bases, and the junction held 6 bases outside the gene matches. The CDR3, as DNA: TGTGCCAGCAGTGAATCTTTAGCGGGCATCTACGAGCAGTACTTC. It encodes CASSESLAGIYEQYF.

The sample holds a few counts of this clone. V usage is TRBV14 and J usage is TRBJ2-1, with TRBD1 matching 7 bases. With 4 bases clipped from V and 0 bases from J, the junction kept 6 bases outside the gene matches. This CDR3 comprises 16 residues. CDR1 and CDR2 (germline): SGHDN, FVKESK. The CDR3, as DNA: TGTGCCAGCAGCCCTAGGGACAGCCCCTCCTACAATGAGCAGTTCTTC. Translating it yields CASSPRDSPSYNEQFF.

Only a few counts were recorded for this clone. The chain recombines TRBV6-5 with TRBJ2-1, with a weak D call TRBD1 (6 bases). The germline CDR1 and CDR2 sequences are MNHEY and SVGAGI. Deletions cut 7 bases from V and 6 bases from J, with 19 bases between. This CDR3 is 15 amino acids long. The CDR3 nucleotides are TGTGCCAGCAAAAGGGACACCACACCTTCCAATGAGCAGTTCTTC. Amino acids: CASKRDTTPSNEQFF.

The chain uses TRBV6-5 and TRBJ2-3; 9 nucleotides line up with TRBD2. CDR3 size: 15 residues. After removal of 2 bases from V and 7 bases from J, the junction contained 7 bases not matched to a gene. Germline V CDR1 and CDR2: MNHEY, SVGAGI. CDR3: CASSYLTSGGNTQYF. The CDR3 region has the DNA TGTGCCAGCAGTTACCTGACTAGCGGAGGGAATACGCAGTATTTT.

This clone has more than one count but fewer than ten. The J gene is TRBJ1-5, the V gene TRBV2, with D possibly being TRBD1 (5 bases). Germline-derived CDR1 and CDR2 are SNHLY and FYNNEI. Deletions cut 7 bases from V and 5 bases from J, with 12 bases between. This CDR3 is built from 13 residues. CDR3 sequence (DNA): TGTGCCAGCAAGTTGGGGGGATATCAGCCCCAGCATTTT. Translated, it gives CASKLGGYQPQHF.

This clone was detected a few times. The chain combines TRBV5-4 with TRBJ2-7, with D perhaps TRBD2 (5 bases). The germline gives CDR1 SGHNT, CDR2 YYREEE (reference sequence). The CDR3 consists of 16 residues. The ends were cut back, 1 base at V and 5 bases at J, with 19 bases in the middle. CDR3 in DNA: TGTGCCAGCAGCTTGAATTTACGAGGGAGTCGCGACGAGCAGTACTTC. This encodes CASSLNLRGSRDEQYF.

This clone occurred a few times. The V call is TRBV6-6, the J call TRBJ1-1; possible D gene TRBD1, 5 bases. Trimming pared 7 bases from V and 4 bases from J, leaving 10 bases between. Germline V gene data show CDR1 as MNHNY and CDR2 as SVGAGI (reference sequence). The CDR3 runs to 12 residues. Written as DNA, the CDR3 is TGTGCCAGCAATGCAGGGTCCACTGAAGCTTTCTTT. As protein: CASNAGSTEAFF.

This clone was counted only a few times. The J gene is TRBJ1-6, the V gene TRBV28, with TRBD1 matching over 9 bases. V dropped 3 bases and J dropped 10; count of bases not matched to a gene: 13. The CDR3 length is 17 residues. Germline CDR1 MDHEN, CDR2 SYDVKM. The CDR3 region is CASSFSGQGPPESPLHF. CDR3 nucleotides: TGTGCCAGCAGTTTTTCAGGACAGGGGCCGCCCGAATCACCCCTCCACTTT.